This note documents a single TCR beta chain sequence. What antigen it recognizes has not been identified. Base qualities are missing; no much larger clone stands one base away. Whole blood was collected in K2EDTA tubes by collaborating institutions according to the institutions' own protocols. For TCRbeta analysis, collaborator samples were shipped as frozen whole blood, as isolated PBMCs, or as DNA extracted from either sample type. These data come from a study of blood T cell repertoires in COVID-19 (TCRdb year 2020). As for the study more broadly: Collaborator samples came from the United States, Italy and Spain and covered acute and convalescent phases of COVID-19. The prospective study material was composed of cDNA or gDNA derived from T cells, B-cell-depleted T cells, or PBMCs. The dataset comprised deeply sampled blood TCRbeta repertoires from subjects exposed to, actively infected with, or recovered from COVID-19. The repertoires were made available in a free public database intended to serve as a resource for research on the immune response to SARS-CoV-2. Samples came from the ongoing ImmuneRACE study (first 160 participants) plus 1,254 subjects from 6 global collaborators. Sample metadata almost always included a de-identified subject ID, COVID-19 status, age in years and sex. HLA class I and class II types, where available, came from metadata supplied by the sample provider rather than from assay-based typing. Overall study outcomes, separate from this receptor: The quantity of clinical and demographic metadata differed by source and by participant and was supplied without curation.

The immunoSEQ Assay, a bias-controlled multiplex PCR, was used to amplify TCRbeta CDR3 regions from genomic DNA. The published analysis was carried out like this. Within the assay, amplification of reference gene primers was used to estimate how many nucleated cells each sample contained. Sequence reads were collapsed and filtered to measure the absolute abundance of every unique TCRbeta CDR3 rearrangement. For each sample, productive Simpson clonality was calculated by taking the square root of Simpson's diversity index across productive rearrangements. The source is immuneACCESS, and TCRdb retained only in-frame sequences with V and J called. Part of the clones is not carried over; for the studies checked, unresolved V genes explain less than half of this, and the remainder is unexplained. The D gene and trimming were derived from the DNA, and the V and J assignments and clone size from that table. The sample profile shows 200,000 to 250,000 clones; roughly 84% of them were found once. The ten largest clonotypes hold less than 4% of the sample.

The specimen sequenced was peripheral blood. This TCR came from a woman at least 80 years old with acute or convalescent COVID-19.

The DNA is as follows: TGTGCCAGTAGGGGGGGACTACTCAGATATACGCAGTATTTT. The resulting protein is CASRGGLLRYTQYF. The V and J genes are TRBV19 and TRBJ2-3; TRBD2 matches 7 bases in the middle. The germline V gene (reference sequence) sets CDR1 to LNHDA and CDR2 to SQIVND. Spanning cysteine to phenylalanine, the CDR3 consists of 14 amino acids. CDR3 DNA is the only sequence kept; it has 42 bases, read in frame from the first base. From V the trimming removes 6 bases and from J it removes 7 bases, while the gene matches leave 10 bases of the junction unaccounted for.